A single sample gave rise to the 21 T cell receptor beta chains below, sequenced in a study of T cell repertoires in cytomegalovirus infection. One entry per CDR3 protein, called by TCRdb with MiXCR from the reads. The sample includes hundreds of thousands of distinct CDR3 sequences, roughly 36% of them seen just once. The sample comprised PBMCs. Receptor source: a human donor in good health (CMV status not recorded). Some clones in this sample may be carry-over from other donors' samples.

The J gene is TRBJ2-1, the V gene TRBV19; no reliable D call. Looked up from germline, CDR1 is LNHDA and CDR2 is SQIVND (reference sequence). The ends were cut back, 1 base at V and 0 bases at J, with 4 bases in the middle. The CDR3 covers 14 residues. CDR3 nucleotide sequence: TGTGCCAGTAGTATAGCTTTCTCCTACAATGAGCAGTTCTTC. Encoded protein: CASSIAFSYNEQFF.

This clonotype has a handful of counts. The J gene is TRBJ2-2, the V gene TRBV11-2; 7 bases align to TRBD2. The J segment lost 1 base and the V segment lost 5 bases, leaving 7 bases of the junction unmatched. CDR1 and CDR2 from the germline V gene are SGHAT and FQNNGV. CDR3 size: 16 residues. Here the CDR3 DNA reads TGTGCCAGCAGCCGCCCCCAGCGGGGGAACACCGGGGAGCTGTTTTTT. It encodes CASSRPQRGNTGELFF.

The gene calls are TRBV4-2 and TRBJ2-5; D unclear. Trimming stripped 1 base from V and 5 bases from J, with 17 bases between. Germline loops: CDR1 LGHNA, CDR2 YNFKEQ. This CDR3 comprises 16 residues. The CDR3 sequence: CASSQGGGLGFETQYF. The CDR3 DNA reads as TGTGCCAGCAGCCAAGGAGGTGGGCTAGGGTTTGAGACCCAGTACTTC.

J is TRBJ1-6 and V is TRBV14; no definite D call. Trimming cost V 6 bases and J 1 base, with 10 bases left between them. The CDR3 extends over 15 amino acids. In germline, CDR1 is SGHDN, CDR2 FVKESK. CDR3 residues: CASRPRASYNSPLHF. The CDR3 region has the DNA TGTGCCAGCAGACCTCGGGCATCCTATAATTCACCCCTCCACTTT.

The CDR3 DNA reads as TGCAGTGCTACCGGGGCAGGGGAATTAAATGAGCAGTTCTTC. Encoded protein: CSATGAGELNEQFF. The rearrangement uses TRBV20-1 and TRBJ2-1, with D tentatively TRBD1 (6 bases). Germline loops: CDR1 DFQATT, CDR2 SNEGSKA (reference sequence). This CDR3 has 14 residues. V gave up 4 bases and J gave up 7 bases, with 17 bases separating them.

The genes are TRBV4-1 and TRBJ2-1; D is possibly TRBD2 (6 bases). Trimming took off 4 bases at V and 2 bases at J, with 18 bases between the two ends. The CDR3 length is 17 residues. Germline loops: CDR1 MGHRA, CDR2 YSYEKL. Here the CDR3 DNA reads TGCGCCAGCAGCCGGGGGGTATGGACTGTCGCCTACAATGAGCAGTTCTTC. Residues: CASSRGVWTVAYNEQFF.

The genes are TRBV20-1 and TRBJ1-2; tentatively, D is TRBD1 (6 bases). Per germline, CDR1 DFQATT and CDR2 SNEGSKA (reference sequence). Trimming shortened V by 3 bases and J by 6 bases, and 14 bases separated the two germline ends. The CDR3 loop spans 13 amino acids. In DNA, the CDR3 is TGCAGTGCTAGTACAGGGCGGGTTGATGGCTACACCTTC. It encodes CSASTGRVDGYTF.

As for this clonotype: A much larger clone is a single base away; this may be a read error. V and J are TRBV7-2 and TRBJ2-1; D is perhaps TRBD2 (6 bases). The V gene lost 8 bases and the J gene lost 1 base, with 15 bases spanning the gap. Germline V gene lookup returns CDR1 SGHTA and CDR2 FQGNSA. This CDR3 has 15 residues. In nucleotides, the CDR3 is TGTGCCAGCCGCCCCAGGGACTTGTCCTACAATGAGCAGTTCTTC. Translated, it gives CASRPRDLSYNEQFF.

Of note for this clonotype: This clone may be a read error of a much larger clone one base away. The CDR3 spells CASSLDRATLAFF. In DNA form, the CDR3 reads TGTGCCAGCAGCTTAGACAGGGCTACGTTAGCTTTCTTT. The chain carries TRBV7-6 and TRBJ1-1, with D possibly matching TRBD1 (6 bases). Trimming removed 1 base at V and 10 bases at J, with 13 bases between. This CDR3 has 13 residues. The germline gives CDR1 SGHVS, CDR2 FNYEAQ.

This clonotype appeared a few times. V and J are TRBV7-9 and TRBJ2-7, with 10 bases fitting TRBD2. J lost 3 bases, V lost 5 bases, and 7 bases had no gene match. Per the germline V gene, CDR1 is SEHNR and CDR2 is FQNEAQ (reference sequence). The CDR3 is 15 residues long. The CDR3 nucleotides are TGTGCCAGCAGCCCCCTACTAGCGGGGCTCTACGAGCAGTACTTC. Translating it yields CASSPLLAGLYEQYF.

This clonotype was seen more than once but under ten times. The rearrangement links TRBV7-3 to TRBJ2-1, with TRBD2 matching 9 bases. The CDR3 extends over 16 amino acids. V gave up 7 bases and J gave up 5 bases; unmatched junction bases: 12. Germline CDR1 is SGHTA and CDR2 is FQGTGA. CDR3 nucleotide sequence: TGTGCCAGCACCCGCTCAGGCGGGGGGGCCGACAATGAGCAGTTCTTC. As protein: CASTRSGGGADNEQFF.

This chain joins TRBV7-6 and TRBJ1-4, with 10 bases fitting TRBD1. With 5 bases clipped from V and 5 bases from J, the junction kept 2 bases outside the gene matches. From germline, CDR1 is SGHVS and CDR2 FNYEAQ. This CDR3 has 14 residues. The CDR3 DNA follows: TGTGCCAGCAGCAAGGACAGGGGGAATGAAAAACTGTTTTTT. Amino acid sequence: CASSKDRGNEKLFF.

The rearrangement joins TRBV7-9 to TRBJ2-1, with D uncertain. There are 11 residues in the CDR3. In germline, CDR1 is SEHNR, CDR2 FQNEAQ (reference sequence). V gave up 3 bases and J gave up 8 bases, with 5 bases separating them. The CDR3 region has the DNA TGTGCCAGCAGCTTCAGATATGAGCAGTTCTTC. Its protein is CASSFRYEQFF.

CDR3 sequence reads: CASSSDRTNYGYTF. Here the CDR3 DNA reads TGTGCCAGCAGCTCGGACAGAACCAACTATGGCTACACCTTC. The chain couples TRBV7-9 to TRBJ1-2, with a weak D call TRBD1 (6 bases). V dropped 4 bases and J dropped 2 bases, with 11 bases sitting between them. CDR3 length equals 14 residues. Germline V gives CDR1 SEHNR, CDR2 FQNEAQ (reference sequence).

The table lists this clonotype with a count of one. V and J are TRBV19 and TRBJ1-3; D gene uncertain. CDR3 length: 17 amino acids. V was clipped by 3 bases and J by 0 bases, with 15 bases between them. The germline V gene encodes CDR1 LNHDA and CDR2 SQIVND (reference sequence). The CDR3 DNA reads TGTGCCAGTAGTATTATTCCACCGACAAGCTCTGGAAACACCATATATTTT. Translated, it gives CASSIIPPTSSGNTIYF.

The chain uses TRBV6-1 and TRBJ1-2; 10 nucleotides match TRBD1. The V gene end was trimmed by 10 bases and the J gene end by 8 bases; junction bases not matched to a gene: 7. CDR1 and CDR2 (germline): MNHNS, SASEGT. The CDR3 totals 12 residues. The CDR3 loop reads CAIRQGARGYTF. CDR3 bases: TGTGCCATCCGACAGGGGGCTAGGGGCTACACCTTC.

This clonotype was observed many times. The genes are TRBV7-2 and TRBJ1-2, with D perhaps TRBD1 (5 bases). From germline, CDR1 is SGHTA and CDR2 FQGNSA. The CDR3 totals 14 residues. Deletions cut 7 bases from V and 7 bases from J, with 19 bases between. The CDR3 nucleotides are TGTGCCAGCAACAACGGACCGGGACGGGGTGGCTACACCTTC. It encodes CASNNGPGRGGYTF. The entire variable domain, with the rest obtained from reference TRBV7-2 and TRBJ1-2, is as follows: GAGVSQSPSNKVTEKGKDVELRCDPISGHTALYWYRQSLGQGLEFLIYFQGNSAPDKSGLPSDRFSAERTGGSVSTLTIQRTQQEDSAVYLCASNNGPGRGGYTFGSGTRLTVV.

The V gene is TRBV6-6, the J gene TRBJ2-1, with TRBD2 identical over 12 bases. Trimming cost V 4 bases and J 10 bases; bases outside gene matches: 11. The CDR3 runs 16 residues. Germline lookup yields CDR1 MNHNY and CDR2 SVGAGI (reference sequence). CDR3 bases: TGTGCCAGCAGTTTTCCTAGCGGGGGGGCCGGTCAAGAGCAGTTCTTC. As protein: CASSFPSGGAGQEQFF.

In this sample, this clonotype turned up a few times. The chain combines TRBV7-6 with TRBJ1-1; the match to TRBD1 covers 7 bases. CDR1 and CDR2 from the germline V gene are SGHVS and FNYEAQ. V lost 0 bases, J lost 0 bases, and 10 bases stayed unmatched. The CDR3 length is 18 residues. In DNA, the CDR3 is TGTGCCAGCAGCTTAGCGTGGGAGGGGACAGTCATGAACACTGAAGCTTTCTTT. Translated: CASSLAWEGTVMNTEAFF.

This chain links TRBV5-1 with TRBJ1-1; TRBD1 agrees at 9 bases. CDR1 and CDR2 (germline): SGHRS, YFSETQ. The CDR3 sequence is 12 residues long. Trimming at V came to 4 bases and at J to 10 bases, leaving 5 bases not matched to a gene. The CDR3: CASSLGQGPAFF. The CDR3 coding sequence is TGCGCCAGCAGCCTGGGACAGGGACCAGCTTTCTTT. Full variable domain (remainder filled in from reference TRBV5-1 and TRBJ1-1): KAGVTQTPRYLIKTRGQQVTLSCSPISGHRSVSWYQQTPGQGLQFLFEYFSETQRNKGNFPGRFSGRQFSNSRSEMNVSTLELGDSALYLCASSLGQGPAFFGQGTRLTVV.

Here the CDR3 reads CASSPPADRKSAGAEAFF. In DNA form, the CDR3 reads TGTGCCAGCAGTCCCCCGGCGGACAGAAAATCGGCGGGTGCTGAAGCTTTCTTT. The chain combines TRBV6-6 with TRBJ1-1; possible D gene TRBD1, 6 bases. This CDR3 has 18 residues. Germline V lookup: CDR1 MNHNY, CDR2 SVGAGI (reference sequence). The ends were cut back, 5 bases at V and 6 bases at J, with 28 bases in the middle.